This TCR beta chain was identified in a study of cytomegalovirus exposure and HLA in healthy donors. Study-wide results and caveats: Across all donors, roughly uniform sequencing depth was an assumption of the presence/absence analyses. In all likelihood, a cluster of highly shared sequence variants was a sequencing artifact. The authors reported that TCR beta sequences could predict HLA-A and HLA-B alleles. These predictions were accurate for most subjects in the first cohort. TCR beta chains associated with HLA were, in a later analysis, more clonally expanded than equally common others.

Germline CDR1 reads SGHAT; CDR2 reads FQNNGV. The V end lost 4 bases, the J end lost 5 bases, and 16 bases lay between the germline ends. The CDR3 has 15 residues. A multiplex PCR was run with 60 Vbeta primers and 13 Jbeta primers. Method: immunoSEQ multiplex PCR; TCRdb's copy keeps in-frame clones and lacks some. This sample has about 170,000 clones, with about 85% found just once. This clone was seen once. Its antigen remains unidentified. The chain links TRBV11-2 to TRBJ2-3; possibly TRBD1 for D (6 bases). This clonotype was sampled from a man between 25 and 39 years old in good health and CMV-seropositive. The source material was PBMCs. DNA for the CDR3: TGTGCCAGCAGCTCCCAAGGGGGTGGCATAGATACGCAGTATTTT. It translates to CASSSQGGGIDTQYF.